This record concerns one TCR beta chain sequence. Using immunoSEQ multiplex PCR, the repertoire was profiled, and TCRdb retains in-frame clones only, with some absent. The table has over 50,000 clones, approximately 84% seen once; the top ten hold 14% to 15%. CDR1 and CDR2 (germline): SGHKS, YYEKEE (reference sequence). The CDR3 extends over 16 amino acids. Unmatched junction bases numbered 10, after V lost 4 bases and J lost 0 bases. The data are from a study of blood T cell repertoires in COVID-19. On the study more broadly: T cells, B-cell-depleted T cells, or PBMCs provided the cDNA or gDNA that served as material.

The chain recombines TRBV5-5 with TRBJ2-7; 7 nucleotides agree with TRBD1. This receptor was identified in a human donor with active or convalescent COVID-19. The donor label of this sample is uncertain. The sequencing input was peripheral blood. CDR3 DNA: TGTGCCAGCAGCCATGGGCCCGACAGGGCCTCCTACGAGCAGTACTTC. Protein: CASSHGPDRASYEQYF.